Listed below are T cell receptor beta chains from one sample, sequenced in a study of a mutant IDH1 vaccine in newly diagnosed glioma. Which antigens these TCRs recognize remains unknown. Assay used: immunoSEQ multiplex PCR; TCRdb lists only in-frame clones, some missing. Of about 56,000 clones in the sample, roughly 80% are singletons; the top ten hold over 4.5%. This specimen was PBMCs, taken from a glioma patient whose treatment included an IDH1 peptide vaccine. The receptors were sampled from a man aged 45-65 years with glioma. Each CDR3 is given with its conserved first and last residue. Fields, in order: V gene, J gene, clone size, CDR3 protein. Clone sizes are given selectively: once, few, many, or a class where the clone is expanded.

>TRBV7-9|TRBJ1-1|-
CASSRTGGTEAFF
>TRBV19|TRBJ1-2|-
CASSQGGNYGYTF
>TRBV5-6|TRBJ2-3|-
CASSLAIRDTQYF
>TRBV7-9|TRBJ1-1|few
CASSREWSTEAFF
>TRBV19|TRBJ2-1|-
CASSAKLRQYNEQFF
>TRBV18|TRBJ1-3|-
CASSPLTSGNTIYF
>TRBV30|TRBJ1-5|few
CAWSGIKAPQHF
>TRBV2|TRBJ1-5|-
CASSAAGGRQPQHF
>TRBV15|TRBJ2-6|-
CATSRRGAGANVLTF
>TRBV6-5|TRBJ1-4|-
CASSYNWQGAREKLFF
>TRBV18|TRBJ1-1|-
CASSLEGANTEAFF
>TRBV7-2|TRBJ1-1|-
CASSTSTGGNTEAFF
>TRBV18|TRBJ2-1|-
CASSSPAGYNEQFF
>TRBV4-3|TRBJ2-1|-
CASSLLAGPGSYNEQFF
>TRBV6-5|TRBJ1-1|few
CASTGDTEAFF
>TRBV30|TRBJ1-2|-
CAWSAGAAWGYTF
>TRBV9|TRBJ2-3|few
CASSVAPSGGPDTQYF
>TRBV7-9|TRBJ2-1|-
CASRGGHSYNEQFF
>TRBV2|TRBJ2-5|medium-sized
CASRGTGGSQETQYF
>TRBV18|TRBJ2-3|few
CASSGGVGTDTQYF
>TRBV5-8|TRBJ2-7|-
CASSLEQGSSYEQYF
>TRBV9|TRBJ2-1|-
CASSVVGTGHYNEQFF
>TRBV2|TRBJ2-7|-
CASSEELESGEQYF
>TRBV5-1|TRBJ1-2|few
CASSSVNYGYTF